The T cell receptor (beta chain) described here comes from a study of response to subunit inactivated influenza vaccine. Study findings and constraints: Few additional T cells are recruited per seasonal influenza vaccination, authors suggested.

V dropped 1 base and J dropped 7 bases, with 11 bases sitting between them. CDR1 and CDR2 from the germline V gene are LGHDT and YNNKEL (reference sequence). The CDR3 extends over 14 amino acids. This clonotype was found a few times. Its antigen remains unidentified. TCRdb reprocessed the RT-PCR reads via MiXCR and lists one record per CDR3 protein. Among hundreds of thousands of distinct CDR3 sequences listed, less than 20% were seen once. The sequencing used PBMCs from blood, collected 12 days after vaccination. This clonotype was sampled from a man in his fifties who received an inactivated influenza vaccine. The chain combines TRBV3-1 with TRBJ2-1; the D gene is possibly TRBD2 (6 bases). As DNA, the CDR3 is TGTGCCAGCAGCCAAGGGACTACTAATAATGAGCAGTTCTTC. This codes for CASSQGTTNNEQFF.